This TCR beta chain was observed in a study of blood T cell repertoires in COVID-19. Study-wide background: Collection of acute and convalescent COVID-19 samples took place in the United States, Italy and Spain.

Original methodology: Nucleated cell number was recorded as an estimate derived from reference gene primer amplification. Using immunoSEQ multiplex PCR, the repertoire was profiled, and TCRdb retains in-frame clones only, with some absent. That table gives V, J and clone size, and the DNA gave D and trimming. This sample has about 99,000 clones; roughly 84% occur once, and the top ten carry about 12%. Germline V gives CDR1 KGHSY, CDR2 FQNENV. This CDR3 is built from 14 residues. V lost 4 bases and J lost 6, with 15 bases in between. The source of this sequence is a human donor in a cohort sampled during active COVID-19. The specimen sequenced was peripheral blood. The V call is TRBV16, the J call TRBJ1-2; the D gene is possibly TRBD1 (5 bases). The CDR3 DNA is TGTGCCAGCAGCCGAAGGCGTTCGGGGGATGGCTACACCTTC. Translating gives CASSRRRSGDGYTF.